Detailed here is one T cell receptor beta chain. This entry belongs to a study of blood T cell repertoires in COVID-19. Under the authors' procedure: Nucleated cell number was recorded as an estimate derived from reference gene primer amplification. Measured with immunoSEQ multiplex PCR; TCRdb has only the in-frame clones, and not every one. V, J and clone size are those of that table, while D and trimming were read from the DNA. The repertoire includes about 120,000 clones, about 85% of them detected once, and just over 6.5% sits in the top ten. This TCR was sampled from a man at least 80 years old with active or convalescent COVID-19. The specimen was peripheral blood.

Here the CDR3 reads CASSPGYEQYF. CDR3 nucleotides: TGTGCCAGCAGCCCCGGGTACGAGCAGTACTTC. This sequence joins TRBV12-3 or TRBV12-4 and TRBJ2-7; D not certain. Deletions cut 6 bases from V and 4 bases from J, with 7 bases between. The CDR3 is made up of 11 amino acids.